This T cell receptor (beta chain) stems from a study of monozygotic twins with cystic fibrosis. General observations from the study: Median Simpson clonality of approximately 0.0088 suggested naive T cells predominated.

The table came from immunoSEQ multiplex PCR; TCRdb's copy has only in-frame clones and leaves some out. The table records 30,000 or so clones, approximately 65% of them present only once. In the case of this clone: Its cognate antigen is unknown.

The CDR3 is 14 amino acids. The V gene lost 5 bases and the J gene lost 7 bases, with 17 bases spanning the gap. Germline V CDR1 and CDR2: MNHEY, SMNVEV (reference sequence). The source is a girl aged 10 to 17 with cystic fibrosis. The sample taken for sequencing was blood. The V call is TRBV27, the J call TRBJ1-1; D uncertain. DNA of the CDR3: TGTGCCAGCAGTCTAGGAACCTCGAGGGATGAAGCTTTCTTT. This sequence encodes CASSLGTSRDEAFF.